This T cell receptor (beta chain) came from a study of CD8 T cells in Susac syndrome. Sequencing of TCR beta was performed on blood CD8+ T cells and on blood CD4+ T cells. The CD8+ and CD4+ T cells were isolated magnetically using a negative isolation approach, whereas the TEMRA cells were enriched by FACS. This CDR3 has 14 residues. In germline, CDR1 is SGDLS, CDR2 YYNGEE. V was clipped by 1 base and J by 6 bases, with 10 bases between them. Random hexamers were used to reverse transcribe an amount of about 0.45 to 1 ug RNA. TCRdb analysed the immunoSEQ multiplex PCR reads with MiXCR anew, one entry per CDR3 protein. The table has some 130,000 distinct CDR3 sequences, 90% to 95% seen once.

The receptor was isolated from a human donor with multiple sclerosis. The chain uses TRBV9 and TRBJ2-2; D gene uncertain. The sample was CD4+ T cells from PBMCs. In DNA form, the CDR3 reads TGTGCCAGCAGCGTACTTAATCGGGCCGGGGAGCTGTTTTTT. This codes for CASSVLNRAGELFF.